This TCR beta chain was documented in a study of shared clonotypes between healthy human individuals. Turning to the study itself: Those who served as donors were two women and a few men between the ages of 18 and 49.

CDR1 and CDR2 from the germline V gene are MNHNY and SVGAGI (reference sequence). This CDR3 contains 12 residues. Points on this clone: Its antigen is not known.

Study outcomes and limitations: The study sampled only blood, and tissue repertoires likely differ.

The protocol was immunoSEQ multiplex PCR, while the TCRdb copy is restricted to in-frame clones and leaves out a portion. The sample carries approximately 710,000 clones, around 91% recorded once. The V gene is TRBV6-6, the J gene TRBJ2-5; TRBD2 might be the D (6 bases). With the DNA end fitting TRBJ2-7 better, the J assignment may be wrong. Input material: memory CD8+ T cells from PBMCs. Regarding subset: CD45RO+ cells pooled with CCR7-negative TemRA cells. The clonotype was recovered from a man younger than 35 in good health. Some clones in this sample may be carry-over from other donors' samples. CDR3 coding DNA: TGTGCCAGCAGTACCGGGAGATACGAGCAGTACTTC. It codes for CASSTGRYEQYF.